The clone carrying this TCR beta chain was found many times. Its specificity is not known. The library was built from roughly 400 ng RNA with molecular barcoded adaptors for alpha/delta and beta/gamma chains. MiXCR, run by TCRdb on the reads, gives a single entry per CDR3 protein. The sample records nearly 60,000 distinct CDR3 sequences, 9% to 15% being singletons. CDR1 is MNHNS, CDR2 SASEGT, per germline. V lost 5 bases and J lost 1; bases outside the gene matches: 4. The CDR3 has 14 residues. These data come from a study of read filtering for tumor transcriptome and immune sequencing. Overall study: RNA-seq yielded only about 75 to 1273 TCR reads, IR-seq about 4 to 10.27 million.

General study results and limits: Correlation between methods rose after single-read clonotypes were removed. RNA-seq captured clonotypes less deeply and reliably than IR-seq.

This rearrangement joins TRBV6-1 to TRBJ1-1; the match to TRBD1 covers 7 bases. The receptor was derived from a donor at least 40 years old with multiple myeloma. Sequencing input: a population of CD138-negative cells sorted from bone marrow. The CDR3 protein is CASSWEGANTEAFF. The CDR3 DNA reads TGTGCCAGCAGTTGGGAGGGGGCGAACACTGAAGCTTTCTTT.